Listed here are 30 T cell receptor beta chains from one sample, sequenced in a study of cytomegalovirus exposure and HLA in healthy donors. This PCR relied on a set of 60 Vbeta primers and 13 Jbeta primers. Assay used: immunoSEQ multiplex PCR; TCRdb lists only in-frame clones, some missing. The data show 100,000 or so clones, 75% to 80% seen once. Material: PBMCs. The receptors shown here come from a male donor in good health and CMV-seropositive.

This clone came up once. The V call is TRBV9, the J call TRBJ2-1; a possible D gene is TRBD1 (6 bases). The CDR3 is 15 residues long. V was cut by 0 bases and J by 2 bases, with 9 bases left in between. Germline CDR1 and CDR2: SGDLS and YYNGEE. The CDR3 coding sequence is TGTGCCAGCAGCGTAGAGGGGGTTCCCTACAATGAGCAGTTCTTC. This gives the protein CASSVEGVPYNEQFF.

The genes are TRBV29-1 and TRBJ1-1; D call uncertain. The CDR3 runs to 13 residues. The germline CDR1 and CDR2 sequences are SQVTM and ANQGSEA. Trimming took off 2 bases at V and 1 base at J, with 8 bases between the two ends. The CDR3 DNA is TGCAGCGTTGAAAAGGGAGGGAACACTGAAGCTTTCTTT. Amino acids: CSVEKGGNTEAFF. Full variable domain (rest looked up from reference TRBV29-1 and TRBJ1-1): SAVISQKPSRDICQRGTSLTIQCQVDSQVTMMFWYRQQPGQSLTLIATANQGSEATYESGFVIDKFPISRPNLTFSTLTVSNMSPEDSSIYLCSVEKGGNTEAFFGQGTRLTVV.

The chain links TRBV21-1 to TRBJ1-1. TRBV21-1 is noted as a pseudogene. The CDR3 runs to 23 residues. CDR3 DNA sequence: TGTGCCAGCAGATCCAAACTCAACCCTGCCCGGGGGAAAGTTTTGACGGGTGAAATATCAGCTTTCTTT. This translates into CASRSKLNPARGKVLTGEISAFF.

A few counts support this clone. V and J are TRBV9 and TRBJ1-3, with TRBD1 matching over 9 bases. The V gene's germline CDR1 is SGDLS and CDR2 YYNGEE. With V trimmed by 4 bases and J by 7 bases, 9 bases remained unmatched. The CDR3 is 15 residues long. In nucleotides, the CDR3 is TGTGCCAGCAGCCTAGAGGGGACAGGGACGAACACCATATATTTT. It translates to CASSLEGTGTNTIYF.

This clone is a singleton in its sample. The CDR3 DNA follows: TGTGCCAGCAGCTCCGGGACAGGCTCCTACGAGCAGTACTTC. It is translated as CASSSGTGSYEQYF. The genes are TRBV7-9 and TRBJ2-7, with 8 nucleotides matching TRBD1. Germline V CDR1 and CDR2: SEHNR, FQNEAQ (reference sequence). The junction had 2 bases not matched to a gene; V was cut back by 4 bases and J by 0 bases. There are 14 residues in the CDR3.

This chain links TRBV9 with TRBJ1-5; 9 bases are a match to TRBD1. With 3 bases clipped from V and 6 bases from J, the junction kept 7 bases outside the gene matches. Germline V gives CDR1 SGDLS, CDR2 YYNGEE. The CDR3 sequence is 15 residues long. The CDR3 region has the DNA TGTGCCAGCAGCGCGGGACAGGGTGAGGGTCAGCCCCAGCATTTT. As protein: CASSAGQGEGQPQHF.

The chain recombines TRBV9 with TRBJ2-2; D gene unclear. This CDR3 spans 13 amino acids. Germline CDR1 reads SGDLS; CDR2 reads YYNGEE. The V end was cut by 4 bases, the J end by 1 base, with 5 bases between. The DNA of the CDR3 is TGTGCCAGCAGCCGCGGGAACACCGGGGAGCTGTTTTTT. This translates into CASSRGNTGELFF. The variable domain in full, with the rest retrieved from reference TRBV9 and TRBJ2-2, is DSGVTQTPKHLITATGQRVTLRCSPRSGDLSVYWYQQSLDQGLQFLIQYYNGEERAKGNILERFSAQQFPDLHSELNLSSLELGDSALYFCASSRGNTGELFFGEGSRLTVL.

Only a few counts were recorded for this clone. This rearrangement joins TRBV7-7 to TRBJ2-5; 8 nucleotides agree with TRBD2. CDR1 SSHAT and CDR2 FNYEAQ come from the germline V gene (reference sequence). There are 15 residues in the CDR3. V shed 4 bases, J shed 5 bases, and the junction held 9 bases outside the gene matches. The chain's CDR3 is CASSSTGGKDETQYF. The CDR3, as DNA: TGTGCCAGCAGCTCCACGGGAGGGAAGGATGAGACCCAGTACTTC. Full variable domain (remainder filled in from reference TRBV7-7 and TRBJ2-5): GAGVSQSPRYKVTKRGQDVTLRCDPISSHATLYWYQQALGQGPEFLTYFNYEAQPDKSGLPSDRFSAERPEGSISTLTIQRTEQRDSAMYRCASSSTGGKDETQYFGPGTRLLVL.

The chain carries TRBV5-4 and TRBJ2-1; 13 bases map to TRBD2. V was clipped by 2 bases and J by 2 bases; unmatched bases: 7. Germline V lookup: CDR1 SGHNT, CDR2 YYREEE (reference sequence). The CDR3 consists of 18 residues. In DNA form, the CDR3 reads TGTGCCAGCAGCTTACCGGGACTAGCGGGAAACACCTACAATGAGCAGTTCTTC. Translated: CASSLPGLAGNTYNEQFF.

This chain links TRBV5-4 with TRBJ2-7; TRBD1 might be the D (6 bases). The V and J ends lost 0 bases and 0 bases respectively, with 13 bases between them. CDR1 SGHNT and CDR2 YYREEE come from the germline V gene (reference sequence). The CDR3 covers 16 residues. For the CDR3, the DNA is TGTGCCAGCAGCTTGGACCCTCAGGGGAGCTCCTACGAGCAGTACTTC. The encoded protein is CASSLDPQGSSYEQYF.

This clone has only a few counts. The chain is built from TRBV27 and TRBJ2-5; tentatively, D is TRBD2 (7 bases). Germline CDR1 MNHEY, CDR2 SMNVEV (reference sequence). V was shortened by 6 bases and J by 1 base, with 12 bases between the two germline ends. CDR3 length: 14 residues. The CDR3 sequence: CASRGGAGQETQYF. The CDR3, as DNA: TGTGCCAGCAGGGGGGGGGCAGGCCAAGAGACCCAGTACTTC.

This sequence joins TRBV11-2 and TRBJ2-7; 12 bases are shared with TRBD2. Trimming took 7 bases from V and 2 from J; bases not matched to a gene: 9. The germline CDR1 and CDR2 sequences are SGHAT and FQNNGV. The CDR3 covers 16 residues. CDR3 DNA sequence: TGTGCCAGCAACGGCCGTCCTAGCGGGAGGGCCTACGAGCAGTACTTC. Protein sequence: CASNGRPSGRAYEQYF. Based on the CDR3 plus reference TRBV11-2 and TRBJ2-7, the full variable domain is EAGVAQSPRYKIIEKRQSVAFWCNPISGHATLYWYQQILGQGPKLLIQFQNNGVVDDSQLPKDRFSAERLKGVDSTLKIQPAKLEDSAVYLCASNGRPSGRAYEQYFGPGTRLTVT.

A few counts support this clone. The chain couples TRBV19 to TRBJ2-6; tentative D call: TRBD1 (6 bases). The germline V and J ends were trimmed by 3 bases and 3 bases, with 12 bases remaining between them. The CDR3 consists of 16 residues. Germline CDR1 LNHDA, CDR2 SQIVND (reference sequence). As DNA, the CDR3 is TGTGCCAGTAGTATTTGGCAGGGGCATGGGGCCAACGTCCTGACTTTC. Protein sequence: CASSIWQGHGANVLTF.

The chain is built from TRBV5-4 and TRBJ2-5, with 10 positions matching TRBD2. Germline CDR1 SGHNT, CDR2 YYREEE (reference sequence). This CDR3 comprises 16 residues. V trimming: 4 bases; J trimming: 5 bases; junction bases outside the gene matches: 11. The CDR3 protein is CASSIDPGTSVETQYF. The CDR3 nucleotides read TGTGCCAGCAGCATCGATCCCGGGACTAGCGTGGAGACCCAGTACTTC.

This chain connects TRBV21-1 to TRBJ2-2; TRBD2 reflects the table's D call only, with no check against the DNA. TRBV21-1 is tagged as a pseudogene. This CDR3 is built from 18 residues. This chain's CDR3 is CASSGEGLAVPGTGELFF. In nucleotides, the CDR3 is TGTGCCAGCAGCGGAGAGGGACTAGCGGTTCCGGGAACCGGGGAGCTGTTTTTT.

This clone occurred a few times. The chain joins TRBV29-1 to TRBJ1-1, with TRBD1 matching 7 bases. V dropped 7 bases and J dropped 3; count of bases not matched to a gene: 8. Germline V gene sequence: CDR1 SQVTM, CDR2 ANQGSEA. This CDR3 spans 13 amino acids. This chain's CDR3 is CSALGQLDTEAFF. The CDR3 DNA sequence: TGCAGCGCATTGGGACAGCTAGACACTGAAGCTTTCTTT.

J is TRBJ2-7 and V is TRBV25-1, with 10 positions matching TRBD1. The germline CDR1 and CDR2 sequences are MGHDK and SYGVNS. The CDR3 spans 15 residues. Losses at the gene ends were 6 bases for V and 6 bases for J; bases not matched to a gene: 11. The CDR3 DNA reads as TGTGCCAGCAGGACCGGGTGGACAGGGGGAAGCGAGCAGTACTTC. Translation: CASRTGWTGGSEQYF.

This chain links TRBV7-2 with TRBJ2-3; 7 nucleotides match TRBD1. Germline CDR1 is SGHTA and CDR2 is FQGNSA. Losses at the gene ends were 4 bases for V and 3 bases for J; bases not matched to a gene: 10. This CDR3 contains 16 residues. CDR3 sequence reads: CASSYPTGIGTDTQYF. Here the CDR3 DNA reads TGTGCCAGCAGCTACCCGACAGGGATAGGAACAGATACGCAGTATTTT.

This sequence joins TRBV27 and TRBJ2-7; 7 bases align to TRBD1. The CDR3 runs 14 residues. Unmatched junction bases numbered 11, after V lost 9 bases and J lost 3 bases. CDR1 and CDR2 (germline): MNHEY, SMNVEV (reference sequence). CDR3 nucleotide sequence: TGTGCCAGAACCCCGGGACAGCGATACTACGAGCAGTACTTC. This encodes CARTPGQRYYEQYF.

This clone was observed a handful of times. The chain links TRBV19 to TRBJ2-4; D possibly corresponds to TRBD1 (6 bases). The CDR3 is made up of 14 amino acids. CDR1 is LNHDA, CDR2 SQIVND, per germline (reference sequence). The V gene lost 5 bases and the J gene lost 2 bases, with 10 bases spanning the gap. The CDR3 DNA is TGTGCCAGTAGTGACCGGGACACCAAAAACATTCAGTACTTC. Its protein is CASSDRDTKNIQYF.

This chain joins TRBV19 and TRBJ2-1; 12 bases agree with TRBD1. After removal of 3 bases from V and 9 bases from J, the junction contained 3 bases not matched to a gene. CDR3 size: 14 residues. The germline CDR1 and CDR2 sequences are LNHDA and SQIVND (reference sequence). The CDR3 region has the DNA TGTGCCAGTAGTATGGGACAGGGGGCAAGTGAGCAGTTCTTC. It is translated as CASSMGQGASEQFF.

The chain joins TRBV5-1 to TRBJ2-1; perhaps TRBD1 as D (6 bases). The CDR3 consists of 14 residues. CDR1 and CDR2 from the germline V gene are SGHRS and YFSETQ. Trimming shortened V by 4 bases and J by 3 bases, and 11 bases separated the two germline ends. CDR3 sequence reads: CASSDAGDYNEQFF. The DNA for the CDR3 is TGCGCCAGCAGCGATGCAGGGGACTACAATGAGCAGTTCTTC.

In its sample, this clone was seen once. The chain couples TRBV7-8 to TRBJ2-7; 7 nucleotides agree with TRBD2. Germline V CDR1 and CDR2: SGHVS, FQNEAQ. Trimming removed 4 bases from V and 1 base from J; junction bases left unmatched: 7. The CDR3 has 15 residues. The CDR3 region is CASSWGGTPSYEQYF. As DNA, the CDR3 is TGTGCCAGCAGCTGGGGGGGGACTCCTTCCTACGAGCAGTACTTC.

The sample holds a few counts of this clone. The chain couples TRBV19 to TRBJ2-6; D is possibly TRBD2 (5 bases). Trimming left V 9 bases short and J 4 bases short, with 19 bases between. Looked up from germline, CDR1 is LNHDA and CDR2 is SQIVND (reference sequence). The CDR3 covers 16 residues. The CDR3 loop reads CASRLDSASGANVLTF. As DNA, the CDR3 is TGTGCCAGCCGATTGGACTCCGCGTCGGGGGCCAACGTCCTGACTTTC.

The V and J genes are TRBV29-1 and TRBJ2-1; D perhaps matches TRBD1 (5 bases). Looked up from germline, CDR1 is SQVTM and CDR2 is ANQGSEA. The CDR3 totals 16 residues. V shed 0 bases and J shed 0 bases, with 12 bases lying between them. The CDR3 spells CSVEDRGASSYNEQFF. CDR3 in DNA: TGCAGCGTTGAAGATCGTGGGGCGAGCTCCTACAATGAGCAGTTCTTC.

The rearrangement uses TRBV19 and TRBJ2-1; maybe TRBD1 (6 bases). CDR3 length: 13 amino acids. The V gene's germline CDR1 is LNHDA and CDR2 SQIVND (reference sequence). The V and J ends lost 5 bases and 10 bases respectively, with 15 bases between them. Here the CDR3 DNA reads TGTGCCAGTAGTGACATCCTCGGGACAGAGCAGTTCTTC. Protein: CASSDILGTEQFF.

The gene calls are TRBV28 and TRBJ2-5; 12 bases are shared with TRBD1. Germline loops: CDR1 MDHEN, CDR2 SYDVKM. CDR3 length equals 16 residues. V shed 3 bases and J 4 bases; nucleotides not matched to a gene: 6. The CDR3 here is CASSLQGTGGPETQYF. CDR3 DNA sequence: TGTGCCAGCAGTTTGCAGGGGACAGGGGGCCCAGAGACCCAGTACTTC.

The chain is built from TRBV4-2 and TRBJ2-6, with no clear D. Germline-derived CDR1 and CDR2 are LGHNA and YNFKEQ. This CDR3 spans 14 amino acids. Deletions cut 0 bases from V and 11 bases from J, with 11 bases between. As DNA, the CDR3 is TGTGCCAGCAGCCAAGACTCCCGCCCGGACGTCCTGACTTTC. Encoded protein: CASSQDSRPDVLTF.

CDR3: CASSLLGTGDSGNTIYF. In DNA form, the CDR3 reads TGTGCCAGCTCACTTCTCGGGACAGGGGACTCTGGAAACACCATATATTTT. V gene TRBV18 combines with J gene TRBJ1-3, with 10 bases aligning to TRBD1. This CDR3 contains 17 residues. Germline loops: CDR1 KGHSH, CDR2 LQKENI. Unmatched junction bases numbered 6, after V lost 4 bases and J lost 0 bases.

The DNA of the CDR3 is TGTGCCAGCTCACGGGGACAGGGAGGCTCCTACAATGAGCAGTTCTTC. Residues: CASSRGQGGSYNEQFF. The V gene is TRBV18, the J gene TRBJ2-1; 9 nucleotides match TRBD1. The CDR3 is 16 amino acids. Germline V gene lookup returns CDR1 KGHSH and CDR2 LQKENI. V lost 4 bases, J lost 0 bases, and 4 bases stayed unmatched.